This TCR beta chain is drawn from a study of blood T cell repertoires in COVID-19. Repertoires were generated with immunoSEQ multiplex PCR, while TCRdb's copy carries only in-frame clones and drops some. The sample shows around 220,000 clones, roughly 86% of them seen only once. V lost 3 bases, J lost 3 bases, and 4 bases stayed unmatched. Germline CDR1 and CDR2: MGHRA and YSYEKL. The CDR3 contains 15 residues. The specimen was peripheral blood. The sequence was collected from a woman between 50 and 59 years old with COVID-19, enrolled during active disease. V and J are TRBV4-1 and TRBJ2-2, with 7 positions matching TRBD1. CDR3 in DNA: TGCGCCAGCAGCCAGGACAGGTCGGACACCGGGGAGCTGTTTTTT. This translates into CASSQDRSDTGELFF.